This T cell receptor (beta chain) was profiled in a study of blood T cell repertoires in COVID-19. Sequencing was performed with immunoSEQ multiplex PCR; in TCRdb, only in-frame clones are kept and a portion is missing. Of around 370,000 clones listed, more than 70% are singletons. In the case of this clone: Within the sample, other DNA sequences also encode this same CDR3.

V dropped 2 bases and J dropped 0 bases, with 7 bases sitting between them. From germline, CDR1 is KGHSH and CDR2 LQKENI. The CDR3 runs 14 residues. The chain carries TRBV18 and TRBJ1-1; TRBD1 is a possible D gene (5 bases). This clonotype was sampled from a woman aged 70 to 79 with COVID-19, enrolled during active disease. The sequenced sample was peripheral blood. The CDR3 region is CASSPTGLNTEAFF. The CDR3, as DNA: TGTGCCAGCTCACCAACAGGCTTGAACACTGAAGCTTTCTTT.